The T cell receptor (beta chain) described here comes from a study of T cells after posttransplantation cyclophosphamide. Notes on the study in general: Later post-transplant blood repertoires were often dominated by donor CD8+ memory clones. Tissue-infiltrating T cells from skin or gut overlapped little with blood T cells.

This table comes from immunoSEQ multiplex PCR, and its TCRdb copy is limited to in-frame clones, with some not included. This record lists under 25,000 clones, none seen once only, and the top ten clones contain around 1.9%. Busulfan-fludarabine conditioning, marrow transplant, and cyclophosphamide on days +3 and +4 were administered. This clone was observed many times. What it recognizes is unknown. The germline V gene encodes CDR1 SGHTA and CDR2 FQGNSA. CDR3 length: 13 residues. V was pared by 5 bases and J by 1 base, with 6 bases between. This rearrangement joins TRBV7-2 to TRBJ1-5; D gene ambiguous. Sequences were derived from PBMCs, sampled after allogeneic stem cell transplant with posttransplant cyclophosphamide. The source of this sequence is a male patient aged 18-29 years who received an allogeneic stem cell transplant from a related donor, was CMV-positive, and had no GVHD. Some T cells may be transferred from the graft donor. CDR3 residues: CASSIKSNQPQHF. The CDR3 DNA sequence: TGTGCCAGCAGCATCAAAAGCAATCAGCCCCAGCATTTT.